One TCR beta chain is described in this entry. This entry belongs to a study of blood T cell repertoires in COVID-19. Study-wide background: Researchers got acute and convalescent COVID-19 samples from the United States, Italy and Spain.

All enrollees were about 18 to 95 years old and from approximately 24 US areas. The CDR3 length is 19 residues. After removal of 1 base from V and 2 bases from J, the junction contained 13 bases not matched to a gene. CDR1 SGHDT and CDR2 YYEEEE come from the germline V gene. The assay was immunoSEQ multiplex PCR, and TCRdb's table has in-frame clones only and misses some. This table has around 290,000 clones, about 89% appearing once. The TCR sequence derives from a woman younger than 35 who had recovered from COVID-19. The gene calls are TRBV5-6 and TRBJ1-5; TRBD1 matches 9 bases. The sequencing input was PBMCs or T cells enriched from blood (not recorded which). This chain's CDR3 is CASSLWDRVRSHGNQPQHF. As DNA, the CDR3 is TGTGCCAGCAGCTTGTGGGACAGGGTACGGTCGCATGGCAATCAGCCCCAGCATTTT.